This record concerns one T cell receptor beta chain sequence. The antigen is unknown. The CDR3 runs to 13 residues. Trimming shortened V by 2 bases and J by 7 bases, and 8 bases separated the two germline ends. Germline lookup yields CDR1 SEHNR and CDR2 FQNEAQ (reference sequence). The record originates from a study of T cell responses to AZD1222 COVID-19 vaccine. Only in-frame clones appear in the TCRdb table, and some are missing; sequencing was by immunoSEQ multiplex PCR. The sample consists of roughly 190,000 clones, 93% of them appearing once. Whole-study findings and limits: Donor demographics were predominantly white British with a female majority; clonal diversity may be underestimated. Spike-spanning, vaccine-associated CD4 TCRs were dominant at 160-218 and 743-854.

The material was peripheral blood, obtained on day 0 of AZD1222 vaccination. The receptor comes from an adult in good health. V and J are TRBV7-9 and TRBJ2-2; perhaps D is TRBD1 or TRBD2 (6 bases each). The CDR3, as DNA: TGTGCCAGCAGCTTAAGGGGGGTCGGGGAGCTGTTTTTT. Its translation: CASSLRGVGELFF.